The table lists the clone carrying this T cell receptor beta chain with a count of one. Its specificity is not known. The data belong to a study of blood T cells in healthy people across ages. The V gene's germline CDR1 is SGHTA and CDR2 FQGNSA. The CDR3 is 16 amino acids. Trimming removed 5 bases from V and 0 bases from J; junction bases left unmatched: 7. Study conclusions and caveats: The donors' CMV status was not determined, possibly confounding changes in expanded clonotypes.

Russia was home to the donors, healthy Caucasian individuals aged 6 to 90. For the second PCR, which ran for about 7 to 11 cycles, a sample-barcoded 5' primer and a J-beta primer mix were used. Sequencing yielded, for each sample, at least 2.5 million paired-end reads carrying CDR3. MiXCR was run by TCRdb on the 5' RACE reads, yielding one entry per CDR3 protein. The sample records roughly 1.5 million distinct CDR3 sequences, 40% to 45% being singletons. The sequenced sample consisted of blood. This sequence was found in a woman aged 18-35 years in good health. The V and J genes are TRBV7-2 and TRBJ2-1, with TRBD2 matching 7 bases. The CDR3 region has the DNA TGTGCCAGCAGCGCGGAACTAGCGCTCTCCTACAATGAGCAGTTCTTC. It encodes CASSAELALSYNEQFF.